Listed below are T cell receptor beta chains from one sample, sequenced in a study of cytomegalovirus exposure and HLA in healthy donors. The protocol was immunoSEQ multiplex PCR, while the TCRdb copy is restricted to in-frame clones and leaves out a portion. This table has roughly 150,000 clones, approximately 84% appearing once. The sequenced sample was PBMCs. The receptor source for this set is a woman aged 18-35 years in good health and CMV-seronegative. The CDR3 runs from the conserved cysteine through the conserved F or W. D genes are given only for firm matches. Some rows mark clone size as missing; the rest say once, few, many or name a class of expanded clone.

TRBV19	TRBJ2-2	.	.	TGTGCCAGTAGTACCAGGGATTTGTACACCACTCCTATTTTCACCGGGGAGCTGTTTTTT	CASSTRDLYTTPIFTGELFF
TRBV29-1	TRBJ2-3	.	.	TGCAGCGTTGAAGATCGGGGGGCCCTCGCAGATACGCAGTATTTT	CSVEDRGALADTQYF
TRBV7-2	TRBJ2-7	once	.	TGTGCCAGCAGCTTCCGGGACACCTACGAGCAGTACTTC	CASSFRDTYEQYF
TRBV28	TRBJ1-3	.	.	TGTGCCAGCAGTAGGGGAAGTGATGGAAACACCATATATTTT	CASSRGSDGNTIYF
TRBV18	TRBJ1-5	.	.	TGTGCCAGCTCAGGCGGGACCAGCAATCAGCCCCAGCATTTT	CASSGGTSNQPQHF
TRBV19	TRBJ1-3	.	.	TGTGCCAGTAGTATTGGAGGGGAAGTTGGAAACACCATATATTTT	CASSIGGEVGNTIYF
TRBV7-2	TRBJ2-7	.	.	TGTGCCAGCAGCTTAATGGGCAATCAGGAGTACTTC	CASSLMGNQEYF
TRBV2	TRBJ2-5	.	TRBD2	TGTGCCACCCGAGGTTTAAGCGGGAGACAGACCCAGTACTTC	CATRGLSGRQTQYF
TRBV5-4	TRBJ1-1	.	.	TGTGCCAGCAGCCCCTCCCGGGACACTGAAGCTTTCTTT	CASSPSRDTEAFF
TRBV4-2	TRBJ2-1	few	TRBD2	TGTGCCAGCAGCCAAGAATTAGCGGGAGGGGTCTACAATGAGCAGTTCTTC	CASSQELAGGVYNEQFF
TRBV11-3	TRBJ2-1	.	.	TGTGCCAGCAGCTCTAGCCTATGGGGCAATGAGCAGTTCTTC	CASSSSLWGNEQFF
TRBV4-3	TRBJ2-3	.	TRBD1	TGCGCCAGCAGCCCACAGGGGAGAGATACGCAGTATTTT	CASSPQGRDTQYF
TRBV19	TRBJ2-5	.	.	TGTGCCAGTAGTTACGGAGGAGAGACCCAGTACTTC	CASSYGGETQYF
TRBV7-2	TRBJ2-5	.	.	TGTGCCAGCAGCTTACGTACGGTTCAGTACTTC	CASSLRTVQYF
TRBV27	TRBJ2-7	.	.	TGTGCCAGCAGTTTAGGGGCCCGCTCCTACGAGCAGTACTTC	CASSLGARSYEQYF
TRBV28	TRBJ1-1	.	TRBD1	TGTGCCAGCAGTTTATTCTTGACAGGGGGCGCGGACACTGAAGCTTTCTTT	CASSLFLTGGADTEAFF
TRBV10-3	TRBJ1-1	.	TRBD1	TGTGCCATCATGCGGGACAGGGGGGGGAACACTGAAGCTTTCTTT	CAIMRDRGGNTEAFF
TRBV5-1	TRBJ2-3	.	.	TGCGCCAGCAGCTCGGAACCACAGGGAACGCAGTATTTT	CASSSEPQGTQYF
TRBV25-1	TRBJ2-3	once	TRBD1	TGTGCCAGCAGTGAACCAGGGACAGGGTGGGATACGCAGTATTTT	CASSEPGTGWDTQYF
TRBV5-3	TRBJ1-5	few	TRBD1	TGTGCCAGAAGCGATCCAAGGGACAGGGGGATGGGTGGCAATCAGCCCCAGCATTTT	CARSDPRDRGMGGNQPQHF
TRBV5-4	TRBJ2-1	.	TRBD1	TGTGCCAGCAGCCGTACAGGGGGCGCGGGGAATGAGCAGTTCTTC	CASSRTGGAGNEQFF
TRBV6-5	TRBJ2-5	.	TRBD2	TGTGCCAGCAGTTTTCGCGGGACTAGCGGGCGGGGGACCCAGTACTTC	CASSFRGTSGRGTQYF
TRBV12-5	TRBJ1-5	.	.	TGTGCTAGTGGTTACAGGGTTGAACAGCCCCAGCATTTT	CASGYRVEQPQHF
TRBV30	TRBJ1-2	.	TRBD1	TGCCAGGGGGCGCGGGGCTATGGCTACACCTTC	CQGARGYGYTF
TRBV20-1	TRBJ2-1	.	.	TGCAGTGCTAGAGATCTGAGTGAGCAGTTCTTC	CSARDLSEQFF
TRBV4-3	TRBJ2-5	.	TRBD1	TGCGCCAGCAGCCAAACCGGGACAGCTTCAGAGACCCAGTACTTC	CASSQTGTASETQYF
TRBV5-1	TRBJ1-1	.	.	TGCGCCAGCAGACTGGACGCTCGGGGCACTGAAGCTTTCTTT	CASRLDARGTEAFF
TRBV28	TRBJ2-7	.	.	TGTGCCAGCAGTTTGACAGGTACCTACGAGCAGTACTTC	CASSLTGTYEQYF
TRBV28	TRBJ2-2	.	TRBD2	TGTGCCAGCGGACTAGCGGGAGGTTCGTACACCGGGGAGCTGTTTTTT	CASGLAGGSYTGELFF
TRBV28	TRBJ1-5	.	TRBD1	TGTGCCAGCAACCGACAGGGGAGCAATCAGCCCCAGCATTTT	CASNRQGSNQPQHF
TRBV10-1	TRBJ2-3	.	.	TGCGCCAGTACAGTTCAGGCTAGCAACACAGATACGCAGTATTTT	CASTVQASNTDTQYF
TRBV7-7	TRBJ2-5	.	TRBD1	TGTGCCAGCAGCCCCAGGACAGGGAAGGAGGGGACCCAGTACTTC	CASSPRTGKEGTQYF
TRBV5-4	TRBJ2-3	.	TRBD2	TGTGCCAGCAGCCTTAGCGGGAGGGCCTCAGATACGCAGTATTTT	CASSLSGRASDTQYF
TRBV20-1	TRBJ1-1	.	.	TGCAGTGCTACCGAGGGTACTGAAGCTTTCTTT	CSATEGTEAFF
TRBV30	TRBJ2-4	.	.	TGTGCCTGGAGTGTACTGCGGACTTCATCAACACTAGCCAAAAACATTCAGTACTTC	CAWSVLRTSSTLAKNIQYF
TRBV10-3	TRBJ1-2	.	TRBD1	TGTGCCATCAGTGCCGGGACAGGGGGCAACTATGGCTACACCTTC	CAISAGTGGNYGYTF
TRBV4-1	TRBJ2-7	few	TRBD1	TGCGCCAGCAGCCAAGTGCGGACAGGGAACTACGAGCAGTACTTC	CASSQVRTGNYEQYF
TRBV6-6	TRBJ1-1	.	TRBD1	TGTGCCAGCGGGCAGGGGGCAGATGCTTTCTTT	CASGQGADAFF
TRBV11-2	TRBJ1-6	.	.	TGTGCCAGCAGCGTGGGGGGGCGATCCTTGGCACCCCTCCACTTT	CASSVGGRSLAPLHF
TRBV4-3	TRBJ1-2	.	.	TGCGCCAGCAGCCAGGGGCTCGACTATGGCTACACCTTC	CASSQGLDYGYTF
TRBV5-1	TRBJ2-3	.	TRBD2	TGCGCCAGCAGCGTCGGTTCTAGCGGACCTACAGATACGCAGTATTTT	CASSVGSSGPTDTQYF
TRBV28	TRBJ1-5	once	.	TGTGCCAGCAGGTTACAGAGCAATCAGCCCCAGCATTTT	CASRLQSNQPQHF
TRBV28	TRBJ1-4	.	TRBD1	TGTGCCAGCAGTTGGGACAGGGGGAATGAAAAACTGTTTTTT	CASSWDRGNEKLFF
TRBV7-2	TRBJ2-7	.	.	TGTGCCAGCAGAGCTTTAAATTCCGACGAGCAGTACTTC	CASRALNSDEQYF
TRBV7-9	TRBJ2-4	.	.	TGTTCCAGCAGCAGTCAGGGATCACTAGCCAAAAACATTCAGTACTTC	CSSSSQGSLAKNIQYF
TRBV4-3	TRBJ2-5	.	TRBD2	TGCGCCAGCAGCCAACTTACAGGGACTAGCGGCTACGGCCCCCAAGAGACCCAGTACTTC	CASSQLTGTSGYGPQETQYF
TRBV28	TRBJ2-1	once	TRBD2	TGTGCCAGCTCAAGCACTGACTGGGCGGGGGGGTACAATGAGCAGTTCTTC	CASSSTDWAGGYNEQFF
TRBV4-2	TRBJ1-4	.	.	TGTGCCAGCAGCCCCCCCCAAACGCCGGATGAAAAACTGTTTTTT	CASSPPQTPDEKLFF
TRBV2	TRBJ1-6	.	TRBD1	TGTGCCAGCAGAAAGGACAGGGGGCCAAATTCACCCCTCCACTTT	CASRKDRGPNSPLHF
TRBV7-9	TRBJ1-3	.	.	TGTGCCAGCAGCTTAGCGAGCTACACCATATATTTT	CASSLASYTIYF
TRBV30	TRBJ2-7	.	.	TGTGCCTGGAGTTTTCAGGGCTACGAGCAGTACTTC	CAWSFQGYEQYF
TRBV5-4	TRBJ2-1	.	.	TGTGCCAGCAGCTTGCCCCAGATAAATGAGCAGTTCTTC	CASSLPQINEQFF
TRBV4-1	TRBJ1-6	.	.	TGCGCCAGCAGCCCCAGAACCCGGGATAATTCACCCCTCCACTTT	CASSPRTRDNSPLHF
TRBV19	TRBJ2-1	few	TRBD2	TGTGCCAGCCATAGCGGGGGCAACAATGAGCAGTTCTTC	CASHSGGNNEQFF
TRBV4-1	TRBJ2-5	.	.	TGCGCCAGCAGCCGGAGGGATGAAGAGACCCAGTACTTC	CASSRRDEETQYF
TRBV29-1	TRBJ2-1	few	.	TGCAGCGTTGATAGCAGCTTGTCCTACAATGAGCAGTTCTTC	CSVDSSLSYNEQFF
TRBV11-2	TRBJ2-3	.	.	TGTGCCAGCAGCTTCTCACCCAAGAGCCCCGATACGCAGTATTTT	CASSFSPKSPDTQYF
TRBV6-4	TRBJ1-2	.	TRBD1	TGTGCCAGCAGTAAAACCGGGACAGGGTCCGACTATGGCTACACCTTC	CASSKTGTGSDYGYTF